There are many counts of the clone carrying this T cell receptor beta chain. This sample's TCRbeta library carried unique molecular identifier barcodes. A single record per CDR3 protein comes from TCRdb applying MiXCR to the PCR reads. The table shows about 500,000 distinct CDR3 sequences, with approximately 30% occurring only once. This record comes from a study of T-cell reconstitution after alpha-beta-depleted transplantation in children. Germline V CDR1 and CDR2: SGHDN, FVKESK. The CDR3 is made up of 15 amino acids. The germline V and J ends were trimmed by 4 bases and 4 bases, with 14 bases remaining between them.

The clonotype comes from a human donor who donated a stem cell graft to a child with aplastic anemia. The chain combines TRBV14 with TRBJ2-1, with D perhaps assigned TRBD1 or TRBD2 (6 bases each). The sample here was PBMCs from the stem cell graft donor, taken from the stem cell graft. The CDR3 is CASSPSRGVYNEQFF. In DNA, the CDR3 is TGTGCCAGCAGCCCATCTAGGGGGGTTTACAATGAGCAGTTCTTC. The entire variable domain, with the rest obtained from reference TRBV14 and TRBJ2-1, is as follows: EAGVTQFPSHSVIEKGQTVTLRCDPISGHDNLYWYRRVMGKEIKFLLHFVKESKQDESGMPNNRFLAERTGGTYSTLKVQPAELEDSGVYFCASSPSRGVYNEQFFGPGTRLTVL.